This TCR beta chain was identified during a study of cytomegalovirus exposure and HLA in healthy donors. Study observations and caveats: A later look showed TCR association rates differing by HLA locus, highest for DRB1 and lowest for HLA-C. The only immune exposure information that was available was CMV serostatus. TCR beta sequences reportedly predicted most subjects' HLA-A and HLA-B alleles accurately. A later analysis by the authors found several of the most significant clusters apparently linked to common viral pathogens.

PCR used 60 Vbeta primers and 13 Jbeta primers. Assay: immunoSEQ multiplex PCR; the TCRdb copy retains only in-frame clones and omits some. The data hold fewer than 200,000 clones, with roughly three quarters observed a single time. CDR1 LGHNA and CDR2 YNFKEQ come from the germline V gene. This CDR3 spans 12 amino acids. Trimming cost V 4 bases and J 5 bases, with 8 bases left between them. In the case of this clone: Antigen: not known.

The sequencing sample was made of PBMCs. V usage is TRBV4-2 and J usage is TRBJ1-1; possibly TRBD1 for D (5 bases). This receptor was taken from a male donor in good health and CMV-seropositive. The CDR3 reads CASSPGKTEAFF. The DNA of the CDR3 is TGTGCCAGCAGCCCAGGGAAGACTGAAGCTTTCTTT.